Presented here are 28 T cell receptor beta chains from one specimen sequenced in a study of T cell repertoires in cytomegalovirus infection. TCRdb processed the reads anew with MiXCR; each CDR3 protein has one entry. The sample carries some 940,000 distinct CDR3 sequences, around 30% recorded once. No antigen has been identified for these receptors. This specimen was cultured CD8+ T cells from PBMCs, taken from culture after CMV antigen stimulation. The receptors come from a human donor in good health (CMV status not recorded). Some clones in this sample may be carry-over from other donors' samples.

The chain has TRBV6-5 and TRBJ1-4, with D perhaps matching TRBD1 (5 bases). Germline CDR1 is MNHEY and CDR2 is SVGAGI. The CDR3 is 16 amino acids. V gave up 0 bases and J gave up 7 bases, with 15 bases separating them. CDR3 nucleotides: TGTGCCAGCAGTTACTCCGAAAGGGGTTGGCCTGAAAAACTGTTTTTT. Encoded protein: CASSYSERGWPEKLFF.

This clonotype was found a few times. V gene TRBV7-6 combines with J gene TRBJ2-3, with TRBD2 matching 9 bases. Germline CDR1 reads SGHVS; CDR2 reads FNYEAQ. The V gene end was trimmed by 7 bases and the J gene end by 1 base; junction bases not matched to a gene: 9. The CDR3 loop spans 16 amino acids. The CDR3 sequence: CASTSRTSAGTDTQYF. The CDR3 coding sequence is TGTGCCAGCACTAGTCGGACTAGCGCAGGCACAGATACGCAGTATTTT.

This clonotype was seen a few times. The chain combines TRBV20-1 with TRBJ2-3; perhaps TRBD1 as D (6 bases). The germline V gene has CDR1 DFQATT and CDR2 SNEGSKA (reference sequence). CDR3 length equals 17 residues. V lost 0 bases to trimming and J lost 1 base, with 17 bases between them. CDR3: CSARDGLLGARTDTQYF. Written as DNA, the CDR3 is TGCAGTGCTAGAGATGGTTTGCTGGGGGCCCGCACAGATACGCAGTATTTT.

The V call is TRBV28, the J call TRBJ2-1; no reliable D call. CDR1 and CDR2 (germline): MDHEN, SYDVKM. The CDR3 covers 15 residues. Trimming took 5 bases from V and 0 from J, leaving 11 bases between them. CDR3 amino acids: CASSLPLFSYNEQFF. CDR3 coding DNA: TGTGCCAGCAGTCTCCCTCTTTTCTCCTACAATGAGCAGTTCTTC.

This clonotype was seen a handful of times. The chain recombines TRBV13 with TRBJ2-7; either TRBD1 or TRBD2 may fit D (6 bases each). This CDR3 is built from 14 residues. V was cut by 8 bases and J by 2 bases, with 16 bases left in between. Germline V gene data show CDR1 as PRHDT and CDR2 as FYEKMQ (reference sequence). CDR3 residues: CASGGAGEAYEQYF. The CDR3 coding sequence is TGTGCCAGCGGCGGGGCAGGGGAAGCCTACGAGCAGTACTTC. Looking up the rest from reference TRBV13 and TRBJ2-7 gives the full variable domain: AAGVIQSPRHLIKEKRETATLKCYPIPRHDTVYWYQQGPGQDPQFLISFYEKMQSDKGSIPDRFSAQQFSDYHSELNMSSLELGDSALYFCASGGAGEAYEQYFGPGTRLTVT.

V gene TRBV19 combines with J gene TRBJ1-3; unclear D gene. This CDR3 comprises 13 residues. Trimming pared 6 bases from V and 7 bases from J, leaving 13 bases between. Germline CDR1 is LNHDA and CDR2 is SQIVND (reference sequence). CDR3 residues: CASRVRSANTIYF. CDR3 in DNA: TGTGCCAGTAGGGTCAGGTCGGCGAACACCATATATTTT.

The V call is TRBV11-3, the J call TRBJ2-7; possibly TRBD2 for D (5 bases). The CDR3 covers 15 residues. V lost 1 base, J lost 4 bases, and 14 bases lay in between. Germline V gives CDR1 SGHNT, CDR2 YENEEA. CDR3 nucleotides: TGTGCCAGCAGCTTAGGACGGGGAACAGTTTACGAGCAGTACGTC. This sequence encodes CASSLGRGTVYEQYV.

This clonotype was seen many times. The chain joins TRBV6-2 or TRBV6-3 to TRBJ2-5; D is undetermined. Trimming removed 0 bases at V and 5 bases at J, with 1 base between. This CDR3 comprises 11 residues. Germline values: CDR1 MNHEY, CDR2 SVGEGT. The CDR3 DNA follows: TGTGCCAGCAGTTACTCGGAGACCCAGTACTTC. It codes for CASSYSETQYF.

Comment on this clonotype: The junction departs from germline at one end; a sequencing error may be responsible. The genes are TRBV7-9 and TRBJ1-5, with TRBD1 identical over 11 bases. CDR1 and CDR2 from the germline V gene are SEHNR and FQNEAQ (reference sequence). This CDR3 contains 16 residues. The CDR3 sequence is CASSAPGTGGGQPQRF. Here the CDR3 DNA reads TGTGCCAGCAGCGCCCCCGGGACAGGGGGTGGTCAGCCCCAGCGTTTT. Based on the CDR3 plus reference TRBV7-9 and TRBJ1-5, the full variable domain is DTGVSQNPRHKITKRGQNVTFRCDPISEHNRLYWYRQTLGQGPEFLTYFQNEAQLEKSRLLSDRFSAERPKGSFSTLEIQRTEQGDSAMYLCASSAPGTGGGQPQRFGDGTRLSIL.

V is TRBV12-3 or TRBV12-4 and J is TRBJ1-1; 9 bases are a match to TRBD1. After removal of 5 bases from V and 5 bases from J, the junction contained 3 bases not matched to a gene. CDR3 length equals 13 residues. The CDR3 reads CASSGQGWTEAFF. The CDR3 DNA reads TGTGCCAGCAGTGGACAGGGGTGGACTGAAGCTTTCTTT.

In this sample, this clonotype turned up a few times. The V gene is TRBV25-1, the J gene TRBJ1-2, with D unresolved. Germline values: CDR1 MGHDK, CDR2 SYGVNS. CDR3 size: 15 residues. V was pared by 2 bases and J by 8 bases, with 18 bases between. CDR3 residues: CASSEGEGIWEGYTF. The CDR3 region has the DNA TGTGCCAGCAGTGAAGGAGAGGGCATTTGGGAGGGCTACACCTTC.

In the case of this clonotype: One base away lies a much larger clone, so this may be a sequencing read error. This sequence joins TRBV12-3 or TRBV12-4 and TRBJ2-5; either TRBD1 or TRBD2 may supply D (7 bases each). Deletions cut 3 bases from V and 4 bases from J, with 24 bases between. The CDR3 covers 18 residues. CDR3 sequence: CASSFNPKLARGLETQYF. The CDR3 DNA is TGTGCCAGCAGTTTCAATCCAAAACTAGCGAGGGGGCTAGAGACCCAGTACTTC.

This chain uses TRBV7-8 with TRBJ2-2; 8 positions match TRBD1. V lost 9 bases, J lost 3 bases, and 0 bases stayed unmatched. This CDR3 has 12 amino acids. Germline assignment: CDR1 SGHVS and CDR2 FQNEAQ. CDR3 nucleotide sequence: TGTGCCAGACAGGGGGACACCGGGGAGCTGTTTTTT. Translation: CARQGDTGELFF.

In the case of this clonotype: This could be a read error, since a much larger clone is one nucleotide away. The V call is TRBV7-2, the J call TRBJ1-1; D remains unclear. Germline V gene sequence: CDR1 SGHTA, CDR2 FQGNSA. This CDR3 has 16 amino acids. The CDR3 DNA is TGTGCCAGCAGCTTAGGAGTGGGGTTTTTAGACACTGTAGCTTTCTTT. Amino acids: CASSLGVGFLDTVAFF.

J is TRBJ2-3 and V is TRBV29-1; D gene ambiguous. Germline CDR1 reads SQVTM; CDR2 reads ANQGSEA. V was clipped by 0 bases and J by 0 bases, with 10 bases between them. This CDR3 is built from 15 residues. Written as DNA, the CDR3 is TGCAGCGTTGAAGACCCCGACACAAGCACAGATACGCAGTATTTT. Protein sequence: CSVEDPDTSTDTQYF.

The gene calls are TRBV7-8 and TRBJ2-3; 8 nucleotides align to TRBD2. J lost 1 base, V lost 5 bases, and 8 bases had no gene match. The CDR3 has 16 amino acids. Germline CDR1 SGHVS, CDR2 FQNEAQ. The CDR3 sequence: CASSILGRGGTDTQYF. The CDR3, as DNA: TGTGCCAGCAGCATCCTCGGGCGGGGGGGCACAGATACGCAGTATTTT.

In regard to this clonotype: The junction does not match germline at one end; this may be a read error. In DNA form, the CDR3 reads TGTGCCAGCAGGTCGACTAGCGGGGCGGTAGATTCGCAGTATTTT. It translates to CASRSTSGAVDSQYF. The chain recombines TRBV7-2 with TRBJ2-3; 11 nucleotides match TRBD2. The CDR3 contains 15 residues. CDR1 and CDR2 from the germline V gene are SGHTA and FQGNSA.

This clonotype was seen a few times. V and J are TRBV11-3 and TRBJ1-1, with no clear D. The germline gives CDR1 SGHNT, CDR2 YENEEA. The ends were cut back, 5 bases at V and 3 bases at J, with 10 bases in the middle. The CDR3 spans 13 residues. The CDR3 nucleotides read TGTGCCAGCAGCCCCCGGGTCGACACTGAAGCTTTCTTT. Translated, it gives CASSPRVDTEAFF.

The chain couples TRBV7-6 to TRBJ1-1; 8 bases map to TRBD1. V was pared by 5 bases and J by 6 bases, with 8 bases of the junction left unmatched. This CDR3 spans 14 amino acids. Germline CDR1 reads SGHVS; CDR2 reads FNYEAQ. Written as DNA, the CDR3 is TGTGCCAGCAGCCCAGGCCCAGGGGGCCCTGAAGCTTTCTTT. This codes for CASSPGPGGPEAFF.

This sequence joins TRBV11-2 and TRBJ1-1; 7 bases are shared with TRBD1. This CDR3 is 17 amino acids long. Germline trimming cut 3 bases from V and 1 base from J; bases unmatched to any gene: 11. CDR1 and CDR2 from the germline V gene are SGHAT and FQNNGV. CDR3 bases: TGTGCCAGCAGCTTCTCTGCACTGGGACAGCAGAACACTGAAGCTTTCTTT. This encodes CASSFSALGQQNTEAFF.

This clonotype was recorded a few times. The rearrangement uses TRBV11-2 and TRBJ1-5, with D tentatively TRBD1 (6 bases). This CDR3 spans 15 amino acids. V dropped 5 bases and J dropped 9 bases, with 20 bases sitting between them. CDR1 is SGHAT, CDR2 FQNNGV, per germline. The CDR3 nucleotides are TGTGCCAGCAGCCCTGACTTAGGGGGGGGAGGGCCCCAGCATTTT. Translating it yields CASSPDLGGGGPQHF.

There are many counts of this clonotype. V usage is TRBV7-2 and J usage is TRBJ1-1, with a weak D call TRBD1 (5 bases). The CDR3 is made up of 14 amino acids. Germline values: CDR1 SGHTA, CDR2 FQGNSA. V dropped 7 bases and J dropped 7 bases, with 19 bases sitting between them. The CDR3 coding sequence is TGTGCCAGCACCCTAGCGGGGGGGGTGGGTGAAGCTTTCTTT. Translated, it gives CASTLAGGVGEAFF.

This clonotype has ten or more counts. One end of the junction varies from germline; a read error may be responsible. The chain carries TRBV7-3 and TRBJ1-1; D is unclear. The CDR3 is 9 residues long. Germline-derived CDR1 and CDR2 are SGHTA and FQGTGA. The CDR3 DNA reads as TGTGCCAGCAGCCCCCGACTAGGCTTT. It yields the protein CASSPRLGF. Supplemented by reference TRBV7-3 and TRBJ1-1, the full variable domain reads GAGVSQTPSNKVTEKGKYVELRCDPISGHTALYWYRQSLGQGPEFLIYFQGTGAADDSGLPNDRFFAVRPEGSVSTLKIQRTERGDSAVYLCASSPRLGFGQGTRLTVV.

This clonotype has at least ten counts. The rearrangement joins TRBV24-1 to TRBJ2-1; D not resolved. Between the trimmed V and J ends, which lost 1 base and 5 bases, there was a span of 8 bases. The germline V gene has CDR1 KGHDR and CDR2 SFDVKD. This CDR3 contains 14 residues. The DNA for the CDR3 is TGTGCCACCAGTGATTTCGATAGCCACAATGAGCAGTTCTTC. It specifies CATSDFDSHNEQFF.

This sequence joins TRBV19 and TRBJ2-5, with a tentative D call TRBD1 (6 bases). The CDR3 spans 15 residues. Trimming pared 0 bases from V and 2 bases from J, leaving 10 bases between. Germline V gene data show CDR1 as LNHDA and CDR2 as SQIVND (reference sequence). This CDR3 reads CASSIDRGRQETQYF. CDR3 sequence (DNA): TGTGCCAGTAGTATAGACAGGGGTAGGCAAGAGACCCAGTACTTC.

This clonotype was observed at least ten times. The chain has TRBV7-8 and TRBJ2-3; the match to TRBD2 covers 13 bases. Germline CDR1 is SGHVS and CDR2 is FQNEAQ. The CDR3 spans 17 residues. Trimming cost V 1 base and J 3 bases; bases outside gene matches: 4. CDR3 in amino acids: CASSLELAGGETDTQYF. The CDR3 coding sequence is TGTGCCAGCAGCTTAGAACTAGCGGGGGGGGAGACAGATACGCAGTATTTT.

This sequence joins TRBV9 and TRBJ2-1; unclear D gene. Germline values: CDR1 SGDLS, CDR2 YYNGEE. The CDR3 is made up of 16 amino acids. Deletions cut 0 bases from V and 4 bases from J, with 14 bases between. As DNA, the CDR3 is TGTGCCAGCAGCGTAGGAAACTCCGGATTTTACAATGAGCAGTTCTTC. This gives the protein CASSVGNSGFYNEQFF.

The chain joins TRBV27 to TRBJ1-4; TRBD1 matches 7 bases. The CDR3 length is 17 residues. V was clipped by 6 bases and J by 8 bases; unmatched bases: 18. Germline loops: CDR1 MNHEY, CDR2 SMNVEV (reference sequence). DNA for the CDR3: TGTGCCAGCAGAACAAGAGGGGGCGCGGGAAGGTGGGAAAAACTGTTTTTT. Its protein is CASRTRGGAGRWEKLFF.